The rows below give T cell receptor beta chains drawn from one sample of a study of shared clonotypes between healthy human individuals. Sequencing was performed with immunoSEQ multiplex PCR; in TCRdb, only in-frame clones are kept and a portion is missing. The table has over 2 million clones, 85% to 95% seen once. Material for sequencing was naive CD4+ T cells sorted from blood. Source of these receptors: a man aged 18-30 years in good health. Both conserved end residues are part of each CDR3. Expanded clones get a size class; other rows say once, few or many, or leave the size out.

clone size: NA; J gene: TRBJ1-5; V gene: TRBV7-2; CDR3 length: 13; CDR3 protein: CASSPDRNQPQHF
clone size: NA; J gene: TRBJ2-7; V gene: TRBV19; CDR3 length: 14; CDR3 protein: CASSQGQGRYEQYF
clone size: once; J gene: TRBJ1-1; V gene: TRBV18; CDR3 length: 17; CDR3 protein: CASSPAVLRQGNTEAFF
clone size: NA; J gene: TRBJ1-1; V gene: TRBV6-6; CDR3 length: 14; CDR3 protein: CASSYAEGGTEAFF
clone size: NA; J gene: TRBJ1-2; V gene: TRBV7-9; CDR3 length: 17; CDR3 protein: CASRDTDRISSAYGYTF
clone size: NA; J gene: TRBJ1-4; V gene: TRBV19; CDR3 length: 14; CDR3 protein: CASSRGGVNEKLFF
clone size: once; J gene: TRBJ1-2; V gene: TRBV7-2; CDR3 length: 13; CDR3 protein: CASRGQGLYGYTF
clone size: NA; J gene: TRBJ2-3; V gene: TRBV6-1; CDR3 length: 13; CDR3 protein: CASMVRAPDTQYF
clone size: NA; J gene: TRBJ1-1; V gene: TRBV30; CDR3 length: 14; CDR3 protein: CAWSVLAGGTEAFF
clone size: NA; J gene: TRBJ1-2; V gene: TRBV6-6; CDR3 length: 14; CDR3 protein: CASSSPGQDYGYTF
clone size: once; J gene: TRBJ2-7; V gene: TRBV9; CDR3 length: 13; CDR3 protein: CASSPSLGSEQYF
clone size: NA; J gene: TRBJ2-7; V gene: TRBV7-9; CDR3 length: 12; CDR3 protein: CASSFGSYEQYF
clone size: NA; J gene: TRBJ1-1; V gene: TRBV7-9; CDR3 length: 14; CDR3 protein: CASSLSQGHTEAFF
clone size: NA; J gene: TRBJ2-5; V gene: TRBV29-1; CDR3 length: 16; CDR3 protein: CSVDPHLTGVRETQYF
clone size: NA; J gene: TRBJ2-2; V gene: TRBV5-4; CDR3 length: 18; CDR3 protein: CASSLDPMGVYNTGELFF
clone size: NA; J gene: TRBJ1-3; V gene: TRBV10-3; CDR3 length: 13; CDR3 protein: CAISSESGNTIYF
clone size: NA; J gene: TRBJ2-1; V gene: TRBV9; CDR3 length: 15; CDR3 protein: CASTLGPGPEEEQFF
clone size: NA; J gene: TRBJ1-2; V gene: TRBV28; CDR3 length: 12; CDR3 protein: CASTDRVGGYTF
clone size: NA; J gene: TRBJ1-1; V gene: TRBV4-1; CDR3 length: 15; CDR3 protein: CASSQDSLRGTEAFF
clone size: NA; J gene: TRBJ1-2; V gene: TRBV7-8; CDR3 length: 17; CDR3 protein: CASSLTVLGGRNYGYTF
clone size: NA; J gene: TRBJ2-3; V gene: TRBV10-3; CDR3 length: 13; CDR3 protein: CATLERESDTQYF
clone size: NA; J gene: TRBJ2-7; V gene: TRBV9; CDR3 length: 14; CDR3 protein: CASSAMLTSYEQYF